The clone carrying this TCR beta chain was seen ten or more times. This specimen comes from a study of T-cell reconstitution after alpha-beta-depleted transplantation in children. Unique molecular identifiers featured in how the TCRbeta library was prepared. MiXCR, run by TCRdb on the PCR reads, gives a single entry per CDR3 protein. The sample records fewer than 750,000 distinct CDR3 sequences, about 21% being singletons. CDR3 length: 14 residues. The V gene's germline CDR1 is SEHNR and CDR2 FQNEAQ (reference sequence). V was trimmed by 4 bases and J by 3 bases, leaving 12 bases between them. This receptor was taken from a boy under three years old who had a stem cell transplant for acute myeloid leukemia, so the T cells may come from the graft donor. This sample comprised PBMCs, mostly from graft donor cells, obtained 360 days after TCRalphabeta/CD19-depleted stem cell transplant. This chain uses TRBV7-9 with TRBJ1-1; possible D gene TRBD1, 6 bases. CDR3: CASSSSSGDTEAFF. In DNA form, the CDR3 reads TGTGCCAGCAGCTCTTCCTCAGGGGACACTGAAGCTTTCTTT. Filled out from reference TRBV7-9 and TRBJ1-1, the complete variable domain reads DTGVSQNPRHKITKRGQNVTFRCDPISEHNRLYWYRQTLGQGPEFLTYFQNEAQLEKSRLLSDRFSAERPKGSFSTLEIQRTEQGDSAMYLCASSSSSGDTEAFFGQGTRLTVV.